Presented here are 26 T cell receptor beta chains from one specimen sequenced in a study of CD8 T cells in Susac syndrome. About 0.5 to 1 ug RNA was reverse transcribed with random hexamers. Using its own MiXCR run on the immunoSEQ multiplex PCR reads, TCRdb lists one record per CDR3 protein. The table shows under 85,000 distinct CDR3 sequences, with under 95% occurring only once. Sequencing was carried out using CD8+ T cells from PBMCs. Source of these receptors: a human donor with Susac syndrome.

J is TRBJ1-1 and V is TRBV5-1; TRBD1 is a possible D gene (6 bases). V gave up 3 bases and J gave up 1 base, with 10 bases separating them. The CDR3 runs 14 residues. Germline V gene sequence: CDR1 SGHRS, CDR2 YFSETQ. The CDR3 loop reads CASSYGTPNTEAFF. The DNA of the CDR3 is TGCGCCAGCAGCTACGGGACACCGAACACTGAAGCTTTCTTT.

This clonotype was found once. This chain connects TRBV28 to TRBJ2-7, with 7 bases fitting TRBD2. CDR3 length equals 16 residues. V trimming: 1 base; J trimming: 7 bases; junction bases outside the gene matches: 13. The germline CDR1 and CDR2 sequences are MDHEN and SYDVKM. CDR3 in DNA: TGTGCCAGCAGTTTATATGGACTAGAGGGACCCCCGGAGCAGTACTTC. Its protein is CASSLYGLEGPPEQYF.

This chain joins TRBV30 and TRBJ1-1, with D hard to call. This CDR3 has 14 residues. Germline V CDR1 and CDR2: GTSNPN, SVGIG (reference sequence). V gave up 2 bases and J gave up 11 bases, with 21 bases separating them. CDR3: CAWSTPPAQMEAFF. The CDR3 coding sequence is TGTGCCTGGAGTACCCCCCCGGCACAGATGGAGGCTTTCTTT.

This chain joins TRBV20-1 and TRBJ2-3, with 8 bases lining up with TRBD2. The trim removed 0 bases at V and 2 bases at J, leaving 16 bases unmatched. Germline loops: CDR1 DFQATT, CDR2 SNEGSKA (reference sequence). CDR3 length equals 19 residues. The CDR3 is CSARDFGMAAGANTDTQYF. DNA of the CDR3: TGCAGTGCTAGAGATTTCGGAATGGCAGCGGGAGCTAACACAGATACGCAGTATTTT.

This clonotype was recorded only once. The V call is TRBV3-1, the J call TRBJ1-1; D uncertain. Germline assignment: CDR1 LGHDT and CDR2 YNNKEL (reference sequence). The CDR3 totals 14 residues. Trimming took 1 base from V and 4 from J, leaving 10 bases between them. In nucleotides, the CDR3 is TGTGCCAGCAGCCAAGGGTCCGACCTCACTGAAGCTTTCTTT. Translation gives CASSQGSDLTEAFF. Full variable domain (missing parts from reference TRBV3-1 and TRBJ1-1): DTAVSQTPKYLVTQMGNDKSIKCEQNLGHDTMYWYKQDSKKFLKIMFSYNNKELIINETVPNRFSPKSPDKAHLNLHINSLELGDSAVYFCASSQGSDLTEAFFGQGTRLTVV.

The chain is built from TRBV29-1 and TRBJ1-3, with D maybe TRBD1 (6 bases). The V end was cut by 6 bases, the J end by 0 bases, with 15 bases between. Germline CDR1 and CDR2: SQVTM and ANQGSEA. The CDR3 totals 15 residues. The CDR3 is CSVGHTGSSGNTIYF. The CDR3 DNA reads TGCAGCGTAGGACATACAGGGAGCTCTGGAAACACCATATATTTT. Full variable domain (rest looked up from reference TRBV29-1 and TRBJ1-3): SAVISQKPSRDICQRGTSLTIQCQVDSQVTMMFWYRQQPGQSLTLIATANQGSEATYESGFVIDKFPISRPNLTFSTLTVSNMSPEDSSIYLCSVGHTGSSGNTIYFGEGSWLTVV.

This chain joins TRBV6-2 or TRBV6-3 and TRBJ1-2; 8 positions match TRBD1. V lost 6 bases and J lost 6; bases outside the gene matches: 15. This CDR3 spans 16 amino acids. Germline values: CDR1 MNHEY, CDR2 SVGEGT. CDR3 sequence reads: CASRSHSGTGANGYTF. Here the CDR3 DNA reads TGTGCCAGCAGGTCCCACTCCGGGACAGGTGCGAATGGCTACACCTTC.

V and J are TRBV15 and TRBJ2-3; D is ambiguous. The germline V and J ends were trimmed by 5 bases and 3 bases, with 12 bases remaining between them. Germline-derived CDR1 and CDR2 are LNHNV and YYDKDF (reference sequence). The CDR3 is made up of 14 amino acids. In nucleotides, the CDR3 is TGTGCCACCAGCCTAATTGGGATAACAGATACGCAGTATTTT. This sequence encodes CATSLIGITDTQYF.

The gene calls are TRBV6-5 and TRBJ2-7; D remains ambiguous. In germline, CDR1 is MNHEY, CDR2 SVGAGI. V was cut by 6 bases and J by 3 bases, with 9 bases left in between. This CDR3 spans 12 amino acids. The DNA for the CDR3 is TGTGCCAGCAGGCAGAACCTCTACGAGCAGTACTTC. This gives the protein CASRQNLYEQYF.

The chain recombines TRBV4-3 with TRBJ2-6; D is possibly TRBD1 (5 bases). With 4 bases removed from V and 0 bases from J, the gap between germline ends came to 22 bases. This CDR3 comprises 20 residues. Looked up from germline, CDR1 is LGHNA and CDR2 is YSLEER. CDR3: CASSLYRVSVQGSGANVLTF. The CDR3 coding sequence is TGCGCCAGCAGCCTATACCGGGTTTCCGTTCAGGGCTCTGGGGCCAACGTCCTGACTTTC.

The gene calls are TRBV15 and TRBJ2-7; 7 positions agree with TRBD2. The CDR3 runs 16 residues. J lost 4 bases, V lost 4 bases, and 13 bases had no gene match. Germline V gives CDR1 LNHNV, CDR2 YYDKDF (reference sequence). CDR3 DNA sequence: TGTGCCACCAGCACCCGGGGGAGGGGTAGCGGTTACGAGCAGTACTTC. It yields the protein CATSTRGRGSGYEQYF.

The V call is TRBV3-1, the J call TRBJ2-7; D is perhaps TRBD1 or TRBD2 (7 bases each). The CDR3 runs to 16 residues. V dropped 4 bases and J dropped 4 bases, with 20 bases sitting between them. In germline, CDR1 is LGHDT, CDR2 YNNKEL (reference sequence). This CDR3 reads CASSPRGAGGMYEQYF. The CDR3 coding sequence is TGTGCCAGCAGCCCCCGGGGGGCAGGGGGGATGTACGAGCAGTACTTC.

The chain recombines TRBV15 with TRBJ1-2, with 8 bases matching TRBD1. The V gene's germline CDR1 is LNHNV and CDR2 YYDKDF (reference sequence). The CDR3 loop spans 13 amino acids. With V trimmed by 3 bases and J by 3 bases, 0 bases remained unmatched. The CDR3 here is CATSRDRDYGYTF. Written as DNA, the CDR3 is TGTGCCACCAGCAGGGACAGGGACTATGGCTACACCTTC.

This clonotype was seen once. The V and J genes are TRBV6-2 or TRBV6-3 and TRBJ2-5; 7 bases fit TRBD1. The CDR3 runs 17 residues. The germline CDR1 and CDR2 sequences are MNHEY and SVGEGT. With 6 bases clipped from V and 0 bases from J, the junction kept 13 bases outside the gene matches. Here the CDR3 reads CASSDSKPGQYQETQYF. CDR3 coding DNA: TGTGCCAGCAGCGACTCCAAGCCGGGACAGTACCAAGAGACCCAGTACTTC.

The genes are TRBV10-3 and TRBJ1-5, with D possibly being TRBD1 (6 bases). The CDR3 sequence is 16 residues long. Germline V CDR1 and CDR2: ENHRY, SYGVKD. The V gene lost 2 bases and the J gene lost 8 bases, with 19 bases spanning the gap. CDR3 residues: CAISETQGFGGKPQHF. CDR3 DNA sequence: TGTGCCATCAGTGAGACCCAGGGGTTCGGTGGGAAGCCCCAGCATTTT.

This clonotype was counted once. V gene TRBV19 combines with J gene TRBJ1-1; 7 bases are a match to TRBD1. Losses at the gene ends were 5 bases for V and 0 bases for J; bases not matched to a gene: 12. Germline CDR1 and CDR2: LNHDA and SQIVND (reference sequence). The CDR3 sequence is 17 residues long. CDR3 nucleotide sequence: TGTGCCAGTAGTTCCAAAAGGGACAGACTCATGAACACTGAAGCTTTCTTT. It codes for CASSSKRDRLMNTEAFF.

V is TRBV6-2 or TRBV6-3 and J is TRBJ2-1; D possibly matches TRBD1 or TRBD2 (5 bases each). Germline V gives CDR1 MNHEY, CDR2 SVGEGT. The CDR3 totals 15 residues. Trimming shortened V by 6 bases and J by 8 bases, and 20 bases separated the two germline ends. The CDR3 here is CASSRSPGTSHEQFF. The DNA of the CDR3 is TGTGCCAGCAGCCGATCCCCCGGGACCTCCCATGAGCAGTTCTTC.

This rearrangement joins TRBV20-1 to TRBJ2-7, with D perhaps given as TRBD1 or TRBD2 (5 bases each). V lost 4 bases to trimming and J lost 1 base, with 8 bases between them. The CDR3 runs 12 residues. Germline V gene data show CDR1 as DFQATT and CDR2 as SNEGSKA (reference sequence). This CDR3 is CSANGASYEQYF. The CDR3 DNA is TGCAGTGCTAACGGGGCTTCCTACGAGCAGTACTTC.

The chain links TRBV9 to TRBJ1-2, with a possible D match to TRBD1 (6 bases). CDR3 length: 15 residues. V lost 3 bases, J lost 4 bases, and 16 bases lay in between. Germline V gives CDR1 SGDLS, CDR2 YYNGEE. In DNA, the CDR3 is TGTGCCAGCAGCGGGGTAGGAAAGGGGGGCTATGGCTACACCTTC. Its translation is CASSGVGKGGYGYTF.

This clonotype was observed once. CDR3 sequence: CASSWGGSNQETQYF. The CDR3 DNA sequence: TGTGCCAGCAGCTGGGGAGGGTCGAACCAAGAGACCCAGTACTTC. V is TRBV7-7 and J is TRBJ2-5; TRBD2 matches 7 bases. The CDR3 has 15 residues. V shed 4 bases and J 0 bases; nucleotides not matched to a gene: 5. Germline values: CDR1 SSHAT, CDR2 FNYEAQ (reference sequence).

The CDR3 bases are TGTGCCTATCATACGGAGGGTTCCTACGAGCAGTACTTC. This translates into CAYHTEGSYEQYF. The chain uses TRBV2 and TRBJ2-7; tentative D call: TRBD2 (6 bases). The CDR3 runs 13 residues. Looked up from germline, CDR1 is SNHLY and CDR2 is FYNNEI. The germline V and J ends were trimmed by 11 bases and 1 base, with 15 bases remaining between them.

The rearrangement joins TRBV19 to TRBJ1-5, with a weak D call TRBD1 (5 bases). V lost 3 bases and J 1 base, leaving 19 bases between the germline ends. CDR1 and CDR2 (germline): LNHDA, SQIVND (reference sequence). The CDR3 has 18 residues. CDR3 coding DNA: TGTGCCAGTAGTATCGGCCCCGGGGCGGGATGGAGCAATCAGCCCCAGCATTTT. It is translated as CASSIGPGAGWSNQPQHF.

The chain combines TRBV7-9 with TRBJ2-5; 9 bases fit TRBD1. J gave up 2 bases and V 5 bases, and 9 bases lay outside the gene matches. This CDR3 is built from 16 residues. From germline, CDR1 is SEHNR and CDR2 FQNEAQ (reference sequence). The CDR3: CASSRDRALTQETQYF. CDR3 nucleotides: TGTGCCAGCAGCCGGGACAGGGCACTTACTCAAGAGACCCAGTACTTC.

The chain joins TRBV28 to TRBJ2-5, with 7 nucleotides matching TRBD2. The length of the CDR3 is 13 residues. Germline V gene sequence: CDR1 MDHEN, CDR2 SYDVKM. The J segment lost 10 bases and the V segment lost 2 bases, leaving 7 bases of the junction unmatched. CDR3: CASSLSGDVDQYF. DNA for the CDR3: TGTGCCAGCAGTTTAAGCGGGGACGTAGACCAGTACTTC.

Only a few counts were recorded for this clonotype. The gene calls are TRBV4-2 and TRBJ1-5; 7 positions match TRBD1. Germline values: CDR1 LGHNA, CDR2 YNFKEQ. CDR3 length: 16 residues. Germline trimming cut 1 base from V and 2 bases from J; bases unmatched to any gene: 5. The DNA for the CDR3 is TGTGCCAGCAGCCAAGTAGGGGGCGAGGGCAATCAGCCCCAGCATTTT. Protein product: CASSQVGGEGNQPQHF.

This CDR3 reads CASSLDLDRGRQAFF. The CDR3 nucleotides read TGCGCCAGCAGCTTGGATCTGGACAGGGGGCGGCAAGCTTTCTTT. The chain recombines TRBV5-1 with TRBJ1-1; 11 nucleotides align to TRBD1. The CDR3 has 15 residues. CDR1 SGHRS and CDR2 YFSETQ come from the germline V gene. The V and J ends lost 0 bases and 9 bases, in that order; junction bases with no gene match: 7.